The 17 T cell receptor beta chains below all came from one sample that was sequenced in a study of blood T cell repertoires in COVID-19. TCRdb's copy holds only in-frame clones and misses some; the assay was immunoSEQ multiplex PCR. The table lists some 210,000 clones, around nine tenths of them singletons, with about 6.8% in the top ten. The specimen sequenced was peripheral blood. The receptors were gathered from a woman between 40 and 50 years old who had recovered from COVID-19.

The CDR3 region is CASSLGQGAYGANVLTF. CDR3 in DNA: TGTGCCAGCAGCCTCGGACAGGGGGCGTATGGGGCCAACGTCCTGACTTTC. The chain is built from TRBV3-1 (or the pseudogene TRBV3-2) and TRBJ2-6; 11 bases fit TRBD1. Trimming took 4 bases from V and 3 from J; bases not matched to a gene: 5. Per germline, CDR1 LGHDT and CDR2 YNNKEL (reference sequence). CDR3 length: 17 residues.

The chain is built from TRBV15 and TRBJ1-5; tentative D call: TRBD1 (6 bases). Germline V gene lookup returns CDR1 LNHNV and CDR2 YYDKDF (reference sequence). V lost 11 bases to trimming and J lost 0 bases, with 11 bases between them. The CDR3 consists of 13 residues. CDR3 coding DNA: TGTGCCCCGGACAGAAATAGCAATCAGCCCCAGCATTTT. This encodes CAPDRNSNQPQHF.

CDR3 sequence (DNA): TGTGCCAGCAGTACGGCTTTTGGGGCACATGGCTACACCTTC. This gives the protein CASSTAFGAHGYTF. The chain is built from TRBV27 and TRBJ1-2; TRBD1 might be the D (5 bases). This CDR3 is built from 14 residues. Germline V lookup: CDR1 MNHEY, CDR2 SMNVEV (reference sequence). The germline V and J ends were trimmed by 5 bases and 6 bases, with 16 bases remaining between them.

This chain links TRBV5-1 with TRBJ2-5; 10 nucleotides agree with TRBD1. The CDR3 runs 14 residues. CDR1 is SGHRS, CDR2 YFSETQ, per germline. The V gene end was trimmed by 4 bases and the J gene end by 3 bases; junction bases not matched to a gene: 3. CDR3 coding DNA: TGCGCCAGCAGCGCCGGGACAGGGGAAGAGACCCAGTACTTC. Protein sequence: CASSAGTGEETQYF.

The CDR3: CATSLGGADAGELFF. CDR3 nucleotides: TGTGCCACCTCTCTGGGGGGGGCTGATGCCGGGGAGCTGTTTTTT. The chain recombines TRBV24-1 with TRBJ2-2; weak D call: TRBD2 (7 bases). The CDR3 runs to 15 residues. Germline V gene sequence: CDR1 KGHDR, CDR2 SFDVKD. V shed 9 bases and J shed 6 bases, with 19 bases lying between them.

V usage is TRBV10-3 and J usage is TRBJ2-3; 9 bases are shared with TRBD2. Germline CDR1 reads ENHRY; CDR2 reads SYGVKD. The CDR3 contains 16 residues. J lost 5 bases, V lost 3 bases, and 9 bases had no gene match. The DNA of the CDR3 is TGTGCCATCAGTGACCGAGGTAGCGGGAGACGAGATACGCAGTATTTT. Encoded protein: CAISDRGSGRRDTQYF.

The chain links TRBV27 to TRBJ1-5; D might be TRBD1 (5 bases). CDR1 and CDR2 from the germline V gene are MNHEY and SMNVEV (reference sequence). Trimming took 6 bases from V and 6 from J, leaving 21 bases between them. This CDR3 is built from 16 residues. The CDR3 region is CASSLWGSKGGQPQHF. CDR3 DNA: TGTGCCAGCAGCCTATGGGGGTCAAAGGGAGGTCAGCCCCAGCATTTT.

The gene calls are TRBV29-1 and TRBJ1-5; TRBD1 matches 8 bases. The V segment lost 7 bases and the J segment 14 bases; nucleotides outside the gene matches: 7. The CDR3 covers 10 residues. Germline V CDR1 and CDR2: SQVTM, ANQGSEA. The CDR3 sequence is CSDTGGPKHF. CDR3 DNA sequence: TGCAGCGACACAGGGGGTCCGAAGCATTTT.

The chain uses TRBV7-6 and TRBJ2-1; 7 bases align to TRBD2. Germline V gene lookup returns CDR1 SGHVS and CDR2 FNYEAQ. The CDR3 totals 16 residues. The trim removed 3 bases at V and 0 bases at J, leaving 5 bases unmatched. CDR3 nucleotide sequence: TGTGCCAGCAGCTTTCTAGCGGTAAGCTCCTACAATGAGCAGTTCTTC. Translated, it gives CASSFLAVSSYNEQFF. The variable domain in full, completed from reference TRBV7-6 and TRBJ2-1, reads GAGVSQSPRYKVTKRGQDVALRCDPISGHVSLYWYRQALGQGPEFLTYFNYEAQQDKSGLPNDRFSAERPEGSISTLTIQRTEQRDSAMYRCASSFLAVSSYNEQFFGPGTRLTVL.

This clone appeared a single time. This chain joins TRBV11-3 and TRBJ2-3; weak D call: TRBD2 (5 bases). This CDR3 contains 15 residues. Deletions cut 5 bases from V and 2 bases from J, with 14 bases between. Germline V gene data show CDR1 as SGHNT and CDR2 as YENEEA. This CDR3 reads CASSPGETNTDTQYF. CDR3 nucleotide sequence: TGTGCCAGCAGCCCCGGGGAGACAAACACAGATACGCAGTATTTT.

In this sample, this clone turned up a few times. The chain joins TRBV19 to TRBJ2-7, with 10 positions matching TRBD1. Germline assignment: CDR1 LNHDA and CDR2 SQIVND (reference sequence). Germline trimming cut 9 bases from V and 7 bases from J; bases unmatched to any gene: 6. CDR3 length: 12 residues. The CDR3, as DNA: TGTGCCAGCTCGGACAGGGGGGGAGAGCAGTACTTC. Amino acid sequence: CASSDRGGEQYF.

The V gene is TRBV19, the J gene TRBJ1-3; perhaps TRBD1 as D (6 bases). The CDR3 length is 15 residues. Trimming cost V 3 bases and J 4 bases, with 13 bases left between them. CDR1 and CDR2 from the germline V gene are LNHDA and SQIVND (reference sequence). CDR3 loop: CASSIDRIPGNTIYF. The CDR3 nucleotides read TGTGCCAGTAGTATCGACAGGATCCCGGGAAACACCATATATTTT.

Worth noting for this clone: The sample holds other DNA sequences that translate to the same CDR3. CDR3 sequence reads: CASRTGDTEAFF. The CDR3 DNA reads TGTGCCAGCAGAACAGGCGATACTGAAGCTTTCTTT. This chain joins TRBV12-3 or TRBV12-4 and TRBJ1-1, with a weak D call TRBD1 (5 bases). The CDR3 has 12 amino acids. V lost 6 bases to trimming and J lost 5 bases, with 10 bases between them.

This clone occurred once. DNA for the CDR3: TGTGCCATCAGCGCCGGGAGTCGGGGAGAAGCTTTCTTT. This codes for CAISAGSRGEAFF. The chain combines TRBV10-3 with TRBJ1-1; no reliable D call. The germline V gene has CDR1 ENHRY and CDR2 SYGVKD. Trimming took off 6 bases at V and 8 bases at J, with 16 bases between the two ends. The CDR3 is 13 amino acids.

This sequence joins TRBV6-5 and TRBJ1-4; 7 bases are a match to TRBD1. This CDR3 is built from 15 residues. V dropped 4 bases and J dropped 8; count of bases not matched to a gene: 10. The germline V gene encodes CDR1 MNHEY and CDR2 SVGAGI. The CDR3 DNA is TGTGCCAGCAGTTCTGAGACAGGGAATAAGGAAAAACTGTTTTTT. This gives the protein CASSSETGNKEKLFF.

CDR3 amino acids: CASSERTGGGYGYTF. The CDR3 coding sequence is TGTGCCAGCAGCGAACGTACAGGGGGCGGCTATGGCTACACCTTC. This chain links TRBV6-4 with TRBJ1-2, with TRBD1 identical over 9 bases. The CDR3 has 15 residues. Germline V gene sequence: CDR1 MRHNA, CDR2 SNTAGT. The V gene end was trimmed by 6 bases and the J gene end by 4 bases; junction bases not matched to a gene: 9.

The rearrangement joins TRBV5-6 to TRBJ2-7; the D is unclear. V gave up 1 base and J gave up 3 bases, with 5 bases separating them. This CDR3 is built from 12 residues. Germline V gene data show CDR1 as SGHDT and CDR2 as YYEEEE. CDR3 DNA: TGTGCCAGCAGCTTGACCTACTACGAGCAGTACTTC. Its translation is CASSLTYYEQYF.